These T cell receptor beta chains were read from a single sample in a study of CD4+ T cells in melanoma. The data were produced by immunoSEQ multiplex PCR, yet TCRdb's version contains in-frame clones alone and is incomplete. This sample carries fewer than 15,000 clones, about 80% of them seen once, and the ten largest clones take 15% to 20%. The sequencing input was cells from a culture (not recorded whether cultured in vitro). Receptors originate from a human donor with melanoma. The CDR3 runs from the conserved cysteine through the conserved F or W. D genes are given only for firm matches. Not all rows give a size; the values are once, few, many and, for expanded clones, a class.

size: .
V: TRBV6-1
J: TRBJ1-4
D: .
DNA: TGTGCCAGCAGGGTTCCCGGTGCAACTAATGAAAAACTGTTTTTT
CDR3: CASRVPGATNEKLFF

size: .
V: TRBV6-5
J: TRBJ1-1
D: .
DNA: TGTGCCAGCAGTGAAGTTAGGGGCACCTCTGAAGCTTTCTTT
CDR3: CASSEVRGTSEAFF

size: .
V: TRBV29-1
J: TRBJ2-1
D: .
DNA: TGCAGCGTTGAAAACCGACTAGTTGGGGAGCAGTTCTTC
CDR3: CSVENRLVGEQFF

size: .
V: TRBV6-5
J: TRBJ1-1
D: .
DNA: TGTGCCAGCAGTCCTGGACAGCTTAACACTGAAGCTTTCTTT
CDR3: CASSPGQLNTEAFF

size: .
V: TRBV21-1
J: TRBJ1-1
D: .
DNA: TGTGCCAGCAGTACTACAGCGGGACAGAAAAACACTGAAGCTTTCTTT
CDR3: CASSTTAGQKNTEAFF

size: .
V: TRBV7-9
J: TRBJ1-4
D: TRBD1
DNA: TGTGCCAGCAGCTTAGGGGGACAGTATAATGAAAAACTGTTTTTT
CDR3: CASSLGGQYNEKLFF

size: .
V: TRBV5-1
J: TRBJ1-2
D: .
DNA: TGCGCCAGCAGCTTGTCGTCAGGGGCCTATGGCTACACCTTC
CDR3: CASSLSSGAYGYTF

size: once
V: TRBV9
J: TRBJ2-5
D: TRBD2
DNA: TGTGCCAGCAGCGGGGGGACTAGCGGGGGGTTACAAGAGACCCAGTACTTC
CDR3: CASSGGTSGGLQETQYF

size: .
V: TRBV6-5
J: TRBJ2-7
D: .
DNA: TGTGCCAGCAGTTACGGGAGAGCCCCCACCTACGAGCAGTACTTC
CDR3: CASSYGRAPTYEQYF

size: .
V: TRBV10-1
J: TRBJ2-5
D: TRBD2
DNA: TGCGCCAGCTCAAGCGGGACTAGCGGGGGGGCAGAGACCCAGTACTTC
CDR3: CASSSGTSGGAETQYF

size: .
V: TRBV5-1
J: TRBJ1-1
D: .
DNA: TGCGCCAGCAAAGGGGGGGCTGAAGCTTTCTTT
CDR3: CASKGGAEAFF

size: .
V: TRBV5-1
J: TRBJ2-5
D: .
DNA: TGCGCCAGCAGCTTGGGACATGCAAAAGAGACCCAGTACTTC
CDR3: CASSLGHAKETQYF

size: .
V: TRBV7-9
J: TRBJ2-1
D: .
DNA: TGTGCCAGCTCCACAAAGTTGACACACAATGAGCAGTTCTTC
CDR3: CASSTKLTHNEQFF

size: medium-sized
V: TRBV9
J: TRBJ2-1
D: TRBD1
DNA: TGTGCCAGCAGCGTAGCTAGCCAGGGGGCCGGGAATGAGCAGTTCTTC
CDR3: CASSVASQGAGNEQFF

size: .
V: TRBV6-1
J: TRBJ1-6
D: .
DNA: TGTGCCAGCCACAGAGACAGGTCGAATTCACCCCTCCACTTT
CDR3: CASHRDRSNSPLHF

size: .
V: TRBV29-1
J: TRBJ2-1
D: .
DNA: TGCAGCGCCCGACAGACAGTAATCTACAATGAGCAGTTCTTC
CDR3: CSARQTVIYNEQFF

size: .
V: TRBV11-2
J: TRBJ1-3
D: .
DNA: TGTGCCAGCAGCTTTCGTGGGAGCTCTGGAAACACCATATATTTT
CDR3: CASSFRGSSGNTIYF

size: once
V: TRBV4-2
J: TRBJ2-1
D: TRBD2
DNA: TGTGCCAGCAGCCAACTAGCGGGGGGCTCCTACAATGAGCAGTTCTTC
CDR3: CASSQLAGGSYNEQFF

size: few
V: TRBV4-1
J: TRBJ2-3
D: .
DNA: TGCGCCAGCAGCCAAGAGGGGAGCACAGATACGCAGTATTTT
CDR3: CASSQEGSTDTQYF

size: .
V: TRBV9
J: TRBJ2-5
D: TRBD2
DNA: TGTGCCAGCAGCGCTGACGGGAGGGCAGGGAAAGAGACCCAGTACTTC
CDR3: CASSADGRAGKETQYF

size: once
V: TRBV18
J: TRBJ1-4
D: .
DNA: TGTGCCAGCTCAAGGGGGAATGAAAAACTGTTTTTT
CDR3: CASSRGNEKLFF

size: .
V: TRBV6-1
J: TRBJ2-7
D: .
DNA: TGTGCCAGCAGTGAGGAACCTCCCTACCGGTCCTACGAGCAGTACTTC
CDR3: CASSEEPPYRSYEQYF